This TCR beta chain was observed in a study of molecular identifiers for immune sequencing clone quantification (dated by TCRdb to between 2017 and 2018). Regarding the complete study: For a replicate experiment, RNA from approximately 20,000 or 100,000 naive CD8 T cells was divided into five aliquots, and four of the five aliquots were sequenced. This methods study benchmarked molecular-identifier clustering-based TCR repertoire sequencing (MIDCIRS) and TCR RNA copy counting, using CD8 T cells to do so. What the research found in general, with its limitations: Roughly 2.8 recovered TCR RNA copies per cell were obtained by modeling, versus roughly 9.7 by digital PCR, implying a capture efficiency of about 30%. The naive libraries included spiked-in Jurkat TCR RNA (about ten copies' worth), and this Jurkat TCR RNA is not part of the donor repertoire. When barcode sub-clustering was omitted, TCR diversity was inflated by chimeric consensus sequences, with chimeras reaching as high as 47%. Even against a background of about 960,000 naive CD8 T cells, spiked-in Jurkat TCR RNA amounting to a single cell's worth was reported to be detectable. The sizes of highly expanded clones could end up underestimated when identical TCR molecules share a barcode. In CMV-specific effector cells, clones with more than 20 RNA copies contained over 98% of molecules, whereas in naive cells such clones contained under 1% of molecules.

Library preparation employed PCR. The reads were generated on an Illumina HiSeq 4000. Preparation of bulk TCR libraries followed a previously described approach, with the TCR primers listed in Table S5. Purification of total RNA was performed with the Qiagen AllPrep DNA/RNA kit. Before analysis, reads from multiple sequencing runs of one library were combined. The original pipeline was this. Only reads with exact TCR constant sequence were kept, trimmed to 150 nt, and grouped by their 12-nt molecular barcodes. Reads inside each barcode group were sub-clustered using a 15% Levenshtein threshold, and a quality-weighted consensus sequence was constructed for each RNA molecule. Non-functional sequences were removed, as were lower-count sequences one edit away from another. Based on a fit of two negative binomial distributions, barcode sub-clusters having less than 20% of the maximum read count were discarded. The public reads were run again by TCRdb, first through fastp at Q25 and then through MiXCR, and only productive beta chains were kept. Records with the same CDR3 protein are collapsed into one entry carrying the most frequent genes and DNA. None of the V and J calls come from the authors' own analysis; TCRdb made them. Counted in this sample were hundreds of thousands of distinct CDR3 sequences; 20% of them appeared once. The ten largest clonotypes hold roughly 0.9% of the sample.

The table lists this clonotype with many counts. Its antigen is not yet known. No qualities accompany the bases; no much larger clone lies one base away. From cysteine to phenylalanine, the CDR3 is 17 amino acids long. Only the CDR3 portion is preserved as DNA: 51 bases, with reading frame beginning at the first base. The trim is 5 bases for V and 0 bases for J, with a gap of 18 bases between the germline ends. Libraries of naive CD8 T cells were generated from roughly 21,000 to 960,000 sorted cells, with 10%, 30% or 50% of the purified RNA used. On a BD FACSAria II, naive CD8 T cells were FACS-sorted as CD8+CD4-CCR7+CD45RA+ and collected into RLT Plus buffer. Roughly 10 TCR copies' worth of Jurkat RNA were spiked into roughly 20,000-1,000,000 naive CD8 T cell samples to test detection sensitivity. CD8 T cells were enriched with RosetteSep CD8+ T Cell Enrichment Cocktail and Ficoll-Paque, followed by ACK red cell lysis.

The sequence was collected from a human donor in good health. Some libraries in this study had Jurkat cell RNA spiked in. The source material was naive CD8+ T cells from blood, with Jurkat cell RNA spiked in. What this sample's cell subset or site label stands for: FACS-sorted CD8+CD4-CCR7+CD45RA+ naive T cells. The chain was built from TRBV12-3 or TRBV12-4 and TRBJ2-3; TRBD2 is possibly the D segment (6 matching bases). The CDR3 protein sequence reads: CASSGGPAGYSTDTQYF. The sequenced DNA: TGTGCCAGCAGTGGAGGGCCGGCGGGTTATAGCACAGATACGCAGTATTTT.